One and the same sample provided the 5 T cell receptor beta chains below, sequenced in a study of Ad26.COV2.S vaccination and SARS-CoV-2 variants. Assay: immunoSEQ multiplex PCR; the TCRdb copy retains only in-frame clones and omits some. The table includes around 370,000 clones, roughly nine tenths detected once. The source material was peripheral blood, sampled after recovery from COVID-19. The source of these receptors is a human donor who had recovered from COVID-19.

The chain couples TRBV7-7 to TRBJ2-3, with D unclear. This CDR3 region has 13 residues. The V and J ends lost 3 bases and 3 bases respectively, with 7 bases between them. Germline loops: CDR1 SSHAT, CDR2 FNYEAQ (reference sequence). CDR3 in DNA: TGTGCCAGCAGCTTGGAACAGACAGATACGCAGTATTTT. Its translation is CASSLEQTDTQYF.

This chain connects TRBV14 to TRBJ2-2, with 8 bases fitting TRBD2. Trimming took 6 bases from V and 3 from J; bases not matched to a gene: 6. The CDR3 is 15 residues long. Germline V lookup: CDR1 SGHDN, CDR2 FVKESK. The CDR3 sequence is CASRITSGHTGELFF. The CDR3 DNA is TGTGCCAGCAGGATAACTAGCGGACACACCGGGGAGCTGTTTTTT.

This clone was seen only once. CDR3 DNA sequence: TGCGCCAGCAGCAAAGGACTCCGCTGGGAGCAGTACTTC. It yields the protein CASSKGLRWEQYF. The rearrangement uses TRBV10-2 and TRBJ2-7, with TRBD2 as a possible D gene (5 bases). CDR1 and CDR2 from the germline V gene are WSHSY and SAAADI. The V end lost 6 bases, the J end lost 7 bases, and 16 bases lay between the germline ends. CDR3 size: 13 residues.

V usage is TRBV13 and J usage is TRBJ2-5; TRBD2 matches 8 bases. The CDR3 is made up of 14 amino acids. Germline V gene data show CDR1 as PRHDT and CDR2 as FYEKMQ (reference sequence). V was clipped by 5 bases and J by 3 bases; unmatched bases: 5. The CDR3 DNA reads TGTGCCAGCAGCCAACGGGGGGGGAAAGAGACCCAGTACTTC. This codes for CASSQRGGKETQYF.

The genes are TRBV6-6 and TRBJ2-2; D unclear. The CDR3 length is 14 residues. Germline CDR1 reads MNHNY; CDR2 reads SVGAGI (reference sequence). V was pared by 4 bases and J by 1 base, with 7 bases between. The CDR3 DNA reads as TGTGCCAGCAGTTCGCAGCTGAACACCGGGGAGCTGTTTTTT. This translates into CASSSQLNTGELFF.